A single sample gave rise to the 17 T cell receptor beta chains below, sequenced in a study of T cell repertoires in cytomegalovirus infection. No cognate antigen is known for these TCRs. MiXCR, run by TCRdb on the reads, gives a single entry per CDR3 protein. Here the sample spans about 890,000 distinct CDR3 sequences, roughly 30% being singletons. This specimen was cultured CD8+ T cells from PBMCs, taken from culture after CMV antigen stimulation. The receptors were gathered from a human donor in good health (CMV status not recorded). Some clones in this sample may be carry-over from other donors' samples.

The table lists this clonotype with a few counts. CDR3 nucleotide sequence: TGTGCCAGCAGCTTAGCGGGTACCGGGTCCACAGATACGCAGTATTTT. Amino acids: CASSLAGTGSTDTQYF. The V and J genes are TRBV7-9 and TRBJ2-3; D call uncertain. Germline CDR1 and CDR2: SEHNR and FQNEAQ (reference sequence). The V end lost 0 bases, the J end lost 2 bases, and 12 bases lay between the germline ends. This CDR3 is 16 amino acids long.

This CDR3 is CASSLNTGEGTDTQYF. The CDR3 nucleotides are TGTGCCAGCAGCTTGAATACCGGGGAGGGTACAGATACGCAGTATTTT. This chain joins TRBV5-5 and TRBJ2-3; 7 bases are shared with TRBD2. This CDR3 is 16 amino acids long. Trimming at V came to 1 base and at J to 3 bases, leaving 8 bases not matched to a gene. CDR1 SGHKS and CDR2 YYEKEE come from the germline V gene (reference sequence).

The chain joins TRBV20-1 to TRBJ2-7; 12 bases map to TRBD1. Germline V gene lookup returns CDR1 DFQATT and CDR2 SNEGSKA (reference sequence). The CDR3 is 15 amino acids. The trim removed 3 bases at V and 2 bases at J, leaving 5 bases unmatched. CDR3 coding DNA: TGCAGTGCTAGGGCAGGGACAGGGGGCACCTACGAGCAGTACTTC. It yields the protein CSARAGTGGTYEQYF.

This clonotype was observed a handful of times. The rearrangement links TRBV7-9 to TRBJ1-1, with D perhaps matching TRBD1 (6 bases). The germline V gene has CDR1 SEHNR and CDR2 FQNEAQ (reference sequence). With 1 base removed from V and 3 bases from J, the gap between germline ends came to 12 bases. CDR3 length equals 15 residues. The DNA for the CDR3 is TGTGCCAGCAGCTTAGTGTGGGGGGCACACACTGAAGCTTTCTTT. It codes for CASSLVWGAHTEAFF.

This rearrangement joins TRBV4-3 to TRBJ2-2; the D gene could be TRBD1 or TRBD2 (5 bases each). Germline lookup yields CDR1 LGHNA and CDR2 YSLEER. CDR3 length: 17 residues. Between the trimmed V and J ends, which lost 2 bases and 0 bases, there was a span of 13 bases. The CDR3 reads CASSQWDEVSNTGELFF. The DNA for the CDR3 is TGCGCCAGCAGCCAATGGGACGAAGTCTCGAACACCGGGGAGCTGTTTTTT.

V and J are TRBV7-9 and TRBJ1-2, with D perhaps matching TRBD1 (6 bases). Trimming took off 1 base at V and 1 base at J, with 10 bases between the two ends. CDR1 is SEHNR and CDR2 is FQNEAQ in the germline V gene (reference sequence). The CDR3 totals 15 residues. The CDR3, as DNA: TGTGCCAGCAGCTTAGAAACAGGGCTTAACTATGGCTACACCTTC. It specifies CASSLETGLNYGYTF.

J is TRBJ2-1 and V is TRBV12-3 or TRBV12-4; D gene ambiguous. Trimming pared 5 bases from V and 9 bases from J, leaving 11 bases between. The CDR3 length is 12 residues. CDR3 sequence (DNA): TGTGCCAGCAGTCCGACGGTGATTGAGCAGTTCTTC. It specifies CASSPTVIEQFF.

This clonotype has a handful of counts. The chain couples TRBV7-9 to TRBJ2-3; TRBD2 aligns across 8 bases. The CDR3 has 15 amino acids. Per the germline V gene, CDR1 is SEHNR and CDR2 is FQNEAQ (reference sequence). V shed 5 bases, J shed 6 bases, and the junction held 10 bases outside the gene matches. CDR3 in DNA: TGTGCCAGCAGCCCTCAAGAGGCGGGGGGCGATACGCAGTATTTT. Residues: CASSPQEAGGDTQYF. The variable domain in full, completed from reference TRBV7-9 and TRBJ2-3, reads DTGVSQNPRHKITKRGQNVTFRCDPISEHNRLYWYRQTLGQGPEFLTYFQNEAQLEKSRLLSDRFSAERPKGSFSTLEIQRTEQGDSAMYLCASSPQEAGGDTQYFGPGTRLTVL.

The chain combines TRBV12-5 with TRBJ1-1; D is unclear. V was clipped by 4 bases and J by 8 bases, with 17 bases between them. The germline V gene encodes CDR1 LGHNT and CDR2 FRNRAP. The CDR3 covers 14 residues. DNA for the CDR3: TGTGCTAGTGGTTCCACCCCTTTGTCAGGAGAAGCTTTCTTT. Encoded protein: CASGSTPLSGEAFF.

This clonotype came up a few times. The CDR3 sequence is CASSMGLAGESSYNEQFF. In nucleotides, the CDR3 is TGTGCCAGTAGTATGGGTCTCGCAGGCGAGAGCTCCTACAATGAGCAGTTCTTC. The V and J genes are TRBV19 and TRBJ2-1; unclear D gene. Germline-derived CDR1 and CDR2 are LNHDA and SQIVND (reference sequence). The CDR3 consists of 18 residues. The V end lost 3 bases, the J end lost 0 bases, and 18 bases lay between the germline ends.

A few counts support this clonotype. The rearrangement joins TRBV5-1 to TRBJ1-6, with TRBD1 as a possible D gene (6 bases). CDR3 length: 15 amino acids. CDR1 SGHRS and CDR2 YFSETQ come from the germline V gene. Trimming left V 4 bases short and J 5 bases short, with 13 bases between. CDR3 DNA sequence: TGCGCCAGCAGCCCACGAAGGGACAATAATTCACCCCTCCACTTT. Residues: CASSPRRDNNSPLHF.

The rearrangement joins TRBV6-1 to TRBJ2-7; D unclear. The CDR3 totals 12 residues. Germline assignment: CDR1 MNHNS and CDR2 SASEGT. The germline V and J ends were trimmed by 3 bases and 6 bases, with 9 bases remaining between them. This CDR3 is CASSDRALEQYF. The CDR3, as DNA: TGTGCCAGCAGTGATAGGGCCCTCGAGCAGTACTTC.

The chain employs TRBV14 and TRBJ2-7, with D perhaps TRBD1 or TRBD2 (5 bases each). V was cut by 2 bases and J by 3 bases, with 20 bases left in between. Germline assignment: CDR1 SGHDN and CDR2 FVKESK. This CDR3 has 17 residues. The CDR3 region is CASSQIRPAGTFYEQYF. CDR3 nucleotide sequence: TGTGCCAGCAGCCAAATTCGGCCGGCAGGGACCTTCTACGAGCAGTACTTC.

This sequence joins TRBV4-1 and TRBJ2-3, with 10 bases fitting TRBD2. This CDR3 comprises 16 residues. Germline V lookup: CDR1 MGHRA, CDR2 YSYEKL. The V gene end was trimmed by 4 bases and the J gene end by 0 bases; junction bases not matched to a gene: 4. The CDR3 bases are TGCGCCAGCAGCCGATCACTAGCGGGAAGCACAGATACGCAGTATTTT. Its translation is CASSRSLAGSTDTQYF.

CDR3 residues: CASSLQGRYTGELFF. The CDR3 bases are TGTGCCAGCAGTTTACAGGGTCGGTACACCGGGGAGCTGTTTTTT. The rearrangement links TRBV27 to TRBJ2-2; a weak D match, TRBD1 (5 bases). The CDR3 covers 15 residues. The germline gives CDR1 MNHEY, CDR2 SMNVEV (reference sequence). V was trimmed by 2 bases and J by 3 bases, leaving 10 bases between them.

V gene TRBV24-1 combines with J gene TRBJ2-3; D might be TRBD1 (6 bases). V lost 1 base, J lost 2 bases, and 12 bases lay in between. The CDR3 has 16 residues. CDR1 is KGHDR and CDR2 is SFDVKD in the germline V gene. In DNA form, the CDR3 reads TGTGCCACCAGTGATTTCCGGACAGAAAACACAGATACGCAGTATTTT. This codes for CATSDFRTENTDTQYF.

This sequence joins TRBV12-3 or TRBV12-4 and TRBJ2-7; TRBD2 agrees at 9 bases. The CDR3 is 16 residues long. Germline trimming cut 2 bases from V and 1 base from J; bases unmatched to any gene: 6. As DNA, the CDR3 is TGTGCCAGCAGTTTAATTAGCGGGGGTCCTTCCTACGAGCAGTACGTC. It translates to CASSLISGGPSYEQYV.